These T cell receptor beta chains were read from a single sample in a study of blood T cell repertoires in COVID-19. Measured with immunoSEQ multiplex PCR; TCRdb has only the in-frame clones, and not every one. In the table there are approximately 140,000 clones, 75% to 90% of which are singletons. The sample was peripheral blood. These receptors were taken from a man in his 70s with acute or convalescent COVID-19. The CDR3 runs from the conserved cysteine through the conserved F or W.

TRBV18 CASSPSGDFSPLHF
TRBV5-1 CASSPATYNEQFF
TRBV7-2 CASSIYRGQGNRNEQFF
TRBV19 CASTPDTNEKLFF
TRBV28 CASSSAGYGYTF
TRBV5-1 CASSAQGGNEQYF
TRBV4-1 CASSQSRTGNTEAFF
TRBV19 CASSIPTDLMNTEAFF
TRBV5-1 CASSWAAGNTEAFF
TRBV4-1 CASSQVSSGANVLTF
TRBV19 CASSTPGQHYGYTF
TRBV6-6 CASRRGDPLQPQHF
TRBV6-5 CASRPGQGAYEQYF
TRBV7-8 CASSLVLREGEYF
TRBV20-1 CSARLQDKQYF
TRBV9 CASSVTRSGQDYGYTF
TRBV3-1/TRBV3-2 CASSPNSGQGNEQYF
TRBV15 CATSRDRTGTAGNTIYF
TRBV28 CASSPLGVGNTIYF
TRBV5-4 CASSYRDRANYGYTF
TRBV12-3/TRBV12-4 CASSFFLSGELFF
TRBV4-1 CASSQDPGQGARYQPQHF
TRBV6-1 CASSEAVGQFITDTQYF
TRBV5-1 CASSLGGAGATEAFF
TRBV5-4 CASSPGGNSGMGEQFF
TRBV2 CASNTGGSSGYTF
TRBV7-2 CASSRLNTGELFF
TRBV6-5 CASSYRQGNTEAFF
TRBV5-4 CASSLEGASGRADEQFF
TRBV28 CASSWDWGQETQYF
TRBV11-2 CASSLVLAASAKNIQYF
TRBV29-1 CSVAERQGGKLFF
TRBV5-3 CARSQTAGTSSPDTQYF
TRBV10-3 CAISEGQGSQPQHF
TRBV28 CASSFGDRGNSPLHF
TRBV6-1 CASSEADSSYNSPLHF
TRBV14 CASSQESSYNSPLHF
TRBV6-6 CASSHGRAANYGYTF
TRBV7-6 CASSTRTGVTDTQYF
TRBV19 CASSVTGAYEQYF
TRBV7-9 CASSLVGMTHYGYTF
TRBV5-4 CASSRSSGRDTQYF
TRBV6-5 CASRDRVTWEAFF
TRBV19 CASSTGVGEKLFF
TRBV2 CASRHSGTSYNEQFF
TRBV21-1 CASSKGFTGGAGVKAFF
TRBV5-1 CASSLRGPRDEQFF
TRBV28 CASSSLHTGLSNQPQHF
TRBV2 CASSEAWTGFYGYTF
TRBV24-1 CATSDSRGRGLPGANVLTF
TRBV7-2 CASSLVQSLGELFF
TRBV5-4 CASSLGGGRVHNEQFF
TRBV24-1 CATSDPSFYEQYF
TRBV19 CASSDRGTEAFF
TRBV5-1 CASSLGRGYGYTF
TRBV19 CASWTGGLVKNIQYF
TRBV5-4 CASSSTRSEAFF
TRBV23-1 CASRLALPQQGTGNYGYTF
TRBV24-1 CATSSPGQGQETQYF